This T cell receptor (beta chain) was profiled in a study of Ad26.COV2.S vaccination and SARS-CoV-2 variants. Only in-frame clones appear in the TCRdb table, and some are missing; sequencing was by immunoSEQ multiplex PCR. The data show around 350,000 clones, with roughly 81% seen just once and 3.3% held by the top ten. This CDR3 spans 17 amino acids. Germline-derived CDR1 and CDR2 are MNHEY and SMNVEV (reference sequence). Trimming stripped 8 bases from V and 6 bases from J, with 26 bases between. This sample's treatment: roughly 19 received Ad26.COV2.S at low or high dose, single or two shots; several received placebo; per-sample allocation not given. Samples analyzed were those drawn on day 63 after the first vaccine or placebo injection.

The chain carries TRBV27 and TRBJ2-1; D might be TRBD2 (6 bases). The sample in question was peripheral blood, obtained in a trial of Ad26.COV2.S vaccine versus placebo. The receptor was isolated from a person aged 18-65 years who received the Ad26.COV2.S COVID-19 vaccine or a placebo. The CDR3 DNA is TGTGCCAGCTCACTTTTGGGGGGAGCCAGGAGGGTCAATGAGCAGTTCTTC. Translated, it gives CASSLLGGARRVNEQFF.